The clone carrying this T cell receptor beta chain was observed a handful of times. There were TCR beta CDR3 regions amplified from RNA transcripts. Carried out on the TCR CDR3, a first-round RT-PCR used the HTBI primer set. TCRdb redid the calling of the multiplex PCR reads with MiXCR, one entry per CDR3 protein. The sample holds more than 500,000 distinct CDR3 sequences, around 43% seen once. The data were obtained in a study of T cells in Graves' hyperthyroidism and ophthalmopathy. Losses at the gene ends were 8 bases for V and 11 bases for J; bases not matched to a gene: 11. The CDR3 spans 14 residues. Germline loops: CDR1 MNHEY, CDR2 SMNVEV (reference sequence). Not enrolled were patients with uncontrolled infection, other autoimmune disease, pregnancy or lactation.

The TCR sequence derives from an adult woman with Graves' disease, either hyperthyroidism or ophthalmopathy (not recorded which). This sequence joins TRBV27 and TRBJ1-6; 8 bases fit TRBD1. The sample consisted of peripheral blood or thyroid tissue (not recorded which). DNA for the CDR3: TGTGCCAGCTCGATGACAGGGGCAGGGACACCCCTCCACTTT. Translation gives CASSMTGAGTPLHF.